The 11 T cell receptor beta chains given below trace back to one sample, sequenced in a study of cytomegalovirus exposure and HLA in healthy donors. Both 60 Vbeta primers and 13 Jbeta primers went into the PCR. Profiled with immunoSEQ multiplex PCR; TCRdb holds only in-frame clones, not every one. Among around 170,000 clones, about 82% were seen once, and the ten largest hold 1.5% to 2%. The sample taken for sequencing was PBMCs. All receptors come from a man aged 18 to 30 in good health and CMV-seronegative.

DNA of the CDR3: TGTGCCAGCAGTTCGACAGGGGCCCAAGAGACCCAGTACTTC. Translation: CASSSTGAQETQYF. The chain couples TRBV28 to TRBJ2-5, with 8 bases aligning to TRBD1. CDR1 MDHEN and CDR2 SYDVKM come from the germline V gene. CDR3 size: 14 residues. J lost 1 base, V lost 4 bases, and 2 bases had no gene match.

V and J are TRBV6-1 and TRBJ1-4; 7 bases line up with TRBD1. Germline CDR1 and CDR2: MNHNS and SASEGT. There are 13 residues in the CDR3. V lost 0 bases to trimming and J lost 10 bases; unmatched junction nucleotides: 2. CDR3 protein: CASSEAGQRKLFF. DNA for the CDR3: TGTGCCAGCAGTGAAGCGGGACAGCGAAAACTGTTTTTT.

This clone was seen a few times. CDR3 bases: TGCGCCAGCAGCTTGTACAGTAACGAAAAACTGTTTTTT. Translation: CASSLYSNEKLFF. J is TRBJ1-4 and V is TRBV5-1; no definite D call. The germline V gene has CDR1 SGHRS and CDR2 YFSETQ. CDR3 length: 13 amino acids. Trimming shortened V by 1 base and J by 8 bases, and 9 bases separated the two germline ends.

The rearrangement joins TRBV6-5 to TRBJ2-2, with TRBD1 identical over 9 bases. In germline, CDR1 is MNHEY, CDR2 SVGAGI. V gave up 4 bases and J gave up 7 bases; unmatched junction bases: 7. The length of the CDR3 is 15 residues. The CDR3 sequence: CASSWPGTGNGELFF. The CDR3 DNA sequence: TGTGCCAGCAGTTGGCCCGGGACAGGGAACGGGGAGCTGTTTTTT.

This clone is a singleton in its sample. This chain uses TRBV19 with TRBJ1-5, with D possibly matching TRBD1 (5 bases). Trimming stripped 4 bases from V and 0 bases from J, with 13 bases between. Germline V gene lookup returns CDR1 LNHDA and CDR2 SQIVND (reference sequence). CDR3 length: 16 amino acids. Here the CDR3 DNA reads TGTGCCAGTAGTACCGGGACTGCAGATAGCAATCAGCCCCAGCATTTT. This sequence encodes CASSTGTADSNQPQHF.

As concerns this clone: One end of the junction is discordant with germline, which a read error may explain. The chain is built from TRBV12-5 and TRBJ2-2, with TRBD2 identical over 8 bases. This CDR3 is 19 amino acids long. CDR1 LGHNT and CDR2 FRNRAP come from the germline V gene. CDR3 residues: CASGLAGGRSGMNTGELFF. The DNA for the CDR3 is TGTGCTAGTGGTTTGGCGGGGGGGAGAAGCGGGATGAACACCGGAGAGCTGTTTTTT.

There are a few counts of this clone. The chain employs TRBV30 and TRBJ2-2, with 9 bases that match TRBD2. From germline, CDR1 is GTSNPN and CDR2 SVGIG (reference sequence). This CDR3 is 16 amino acids long. The V gene end was trimmed by 1 base and the J gene end by 4 bases; junction bases not matched to a gene: 7. The CDR3 spells CAWSALAGLATGELFF. For the CDR3, the DNA is TGTGCCTGGAGTGCGCTAGCGGGGCTAGCCACCGGGGAGCTGTTTTTT.

Only a few counts were recorded for this clone. This chain joins TRBV7-2 and TRBJ2-5; 13 bases match TRBD2. With 4 bases clipped from V and 6 bases from J, the junction kept 5 bases outside the gene matches. The germline V gene has CDR1 SGHTA and CDR2 FQGNSA. The CDR3 length is 15 residues. The CDR3 protein is CASSSRTSGGQTQYF. DNA for the CDR3: TGTGCCAGCAGCTCCCGGACTAGCGGGGGACAGACCCAGTACTTC.

This sequence joins TRBV11-2 and TRBJ1-2; TRBD1 agrees at 9 bases. The CDR3 contains 14 residues. The V segment lost 5 bases and the J segment 3 bases; nucleotides outside the gene matches: 4. Per the germline V gene, CDR1 is SGHAT and CDR2 is FQNNGV. The CDR3 reads CASSRDRADYGYTF. The DNA of the CDR3 is TGTGCCAGCAGCCGGGACAGGGCCGACTATGGCTACACCTTC.

This chain connects TRBV7-2 to TRBJ1-5, with 10 bases that match TRBD1. The CDR3 covers 14 residues. Trimming took 4 bases from V and 4 from J; bases not matched to a gene: 1. Germline V gene lookup returns CDR1 SGHTA and CDR2 FQGNSA. The CDR3 nucleotides read TGTGCCAGCAGCTCGGGACAGGGGAATCAGCCCCAGCATTTT. Amino acid sequence: CASSSGQGNQPQHF.

V gene TRBV27 combines with J gene TRBJ1-4; D is unresolved. This CDR3 comprises 14 residues. Per the germline V gene, CDR1 is MNHEY and CDR2 is SMNVEV (reference sequence). V dropped 5 bases and J dropped 5 bases, with 12 bases sitting between them. Here the CDR3 DNA reads TGTGCCAGCAGTCTCCGGGTAAAAAATGAAAAACTGTTTTTT. It translates to CASSLRVKNEKLFF.